This TCR beta chain was captured by sequencing in a study of T cell responses to AZD1222 COVID-19 vaccine. Findings and caveats of the study: Increased Spike-specific TCR breadth and depth were observed after two AZD1222 doses. Among those given AZD1222, only six were seropositive at baseline.

CDR1 and CDR2 (germline): LNHDA, SQIVND (reference sequence). This CDR3 is 17 amino acids long. V dropped 6 bases and J dropped 0 bases, with 20 bases sitting between them. Only in-frame clones appear in the TCRdb table, and some are missing; sequencing was by immunoSEQ multiplex PCR. Of roughly 100,000 clones in the sample, roughly nine tenths were seen once. Regarding this clone: What it recognizes is unknown.

The genes are TRBV19 and TRBJ1-1; TRBD1 might be the D (6 bases). Material: peripheral blood, obtained on day 0 of AZD1222 vaccination. The receptor's source is an adult in good health. CDR3 DNA sequence: TGTGCCAGTAGCCATACCCGGACAGTCTCGATGAACACTGAAGCTTTCTTT. Its protein product is CASSHTRTVSMNTEAFF.